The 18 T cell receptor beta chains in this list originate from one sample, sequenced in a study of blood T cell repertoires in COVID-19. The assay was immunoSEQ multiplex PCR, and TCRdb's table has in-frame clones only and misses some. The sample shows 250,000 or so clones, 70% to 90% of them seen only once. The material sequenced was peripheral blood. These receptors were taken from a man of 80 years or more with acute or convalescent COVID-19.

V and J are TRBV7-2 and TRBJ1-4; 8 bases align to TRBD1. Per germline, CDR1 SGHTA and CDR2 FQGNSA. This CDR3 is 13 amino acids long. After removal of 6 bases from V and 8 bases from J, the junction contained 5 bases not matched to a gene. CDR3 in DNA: TGTGCCAGCAGTAGAAGACAGGGGGAAAAACTGTTTTTT. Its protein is CASSRRQGEKLFF.

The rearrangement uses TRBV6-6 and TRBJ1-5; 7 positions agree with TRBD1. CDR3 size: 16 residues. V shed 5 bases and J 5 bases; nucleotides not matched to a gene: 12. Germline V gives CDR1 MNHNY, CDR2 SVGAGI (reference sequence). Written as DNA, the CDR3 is TGTGCCAGCAGTCCCGAGACAGGGCTAGGGTATCAGCCCCAGCATTTT. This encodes CASSPETGLGYQPQHF.

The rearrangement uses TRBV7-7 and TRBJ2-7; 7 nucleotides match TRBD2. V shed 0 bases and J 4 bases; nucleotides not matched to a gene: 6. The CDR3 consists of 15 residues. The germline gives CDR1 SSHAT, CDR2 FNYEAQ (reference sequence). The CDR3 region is CASSLAPGRAYEQYF. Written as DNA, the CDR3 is TGTGCCAGCAGCTTAGCCCCGGGGAGGGCTTACGAGCAGTACTTC. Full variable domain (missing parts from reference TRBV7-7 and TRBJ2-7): GAGVSQSPRYKVTKRGQDVTLRCDPISSHATLYWYQQALGQGPEFLTYFNYEAQPDKSGLPSDRFSAERPEGSISTLTIQRTEQRDSAMYRCASSLAPGRAYEQYFGPGTRLTVT.

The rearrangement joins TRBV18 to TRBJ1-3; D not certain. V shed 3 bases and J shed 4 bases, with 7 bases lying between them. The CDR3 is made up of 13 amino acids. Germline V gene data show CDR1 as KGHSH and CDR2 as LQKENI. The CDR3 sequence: CASSPSVGNTIYF. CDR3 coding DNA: TGTGCCAGCTCACCTTCGGTGGGAAACACCATATATTTT. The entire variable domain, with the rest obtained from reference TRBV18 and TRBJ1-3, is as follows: NAGVMQNPRHLVRRRGQEARLRCSPMKGHSHVYWYRQLPEEGLKFMVYLQKENIIDESGMPKERFSAEFPKEGPSILRIQQVVRGDSAAYFCASSPSVGNTIYFGEGSWLTVV.

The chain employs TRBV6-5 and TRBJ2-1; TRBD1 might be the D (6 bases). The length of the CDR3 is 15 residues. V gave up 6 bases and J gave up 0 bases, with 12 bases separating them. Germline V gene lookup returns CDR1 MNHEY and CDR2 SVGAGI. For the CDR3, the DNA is TGTGCCAGCAGGGGGGCGAGTAGCTCCTACAATGAGCAGTTCTTC. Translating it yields CASRGASSSYNEQFF.

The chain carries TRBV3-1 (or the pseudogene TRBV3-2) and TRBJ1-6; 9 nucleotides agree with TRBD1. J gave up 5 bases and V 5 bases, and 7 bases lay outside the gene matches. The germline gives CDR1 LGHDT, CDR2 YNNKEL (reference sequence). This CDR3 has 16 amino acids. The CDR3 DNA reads TGTGCCAGCAGCAAATCCGGGACAGGGCATAATTCACCCCTCCACTTT. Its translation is CASSKSGTGHNSPLHF.

The CDR3: CASSPPSQGGTGEAFF. CDR3 coding DNA: TGTGCCAGCTCACCACCGTCTCAGGGGGGAACAGGTGAAGCTTTCTTT. The V gene is TRBV18, the J gene TRBJ1-1; TRBD1 matches at 7 bases. Germline V gene data show CDR1 as KGHSH and CDR2 as LQKENI. The CDR3 loop spans 16 amino acids. The J segment lost 7 bases and the V segment lost 0 bases, leaving 11 bases of the junction unmatched. The whole variable domain, remainder taken from reference TRBV18 and TRBJ1-1, is NAGVMQNPRHLVRRRGQEARLRCSPMKGHSHVYWYRQLPEEGLKFMVYLQKENIIDESGMPKERFSAEFPKEGPSILRIQQVVRGDSAAYFCASSPPSQGGTGEAFFGQGTRLTVV.

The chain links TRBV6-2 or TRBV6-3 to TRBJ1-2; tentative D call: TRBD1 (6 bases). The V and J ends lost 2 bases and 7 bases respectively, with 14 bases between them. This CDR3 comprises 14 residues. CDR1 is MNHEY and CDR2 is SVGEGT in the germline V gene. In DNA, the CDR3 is TGTGCCAGCAGTTACAGGGGGACAACCACTGGCTACACCTTC. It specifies CASSYRGTTTGYTF.

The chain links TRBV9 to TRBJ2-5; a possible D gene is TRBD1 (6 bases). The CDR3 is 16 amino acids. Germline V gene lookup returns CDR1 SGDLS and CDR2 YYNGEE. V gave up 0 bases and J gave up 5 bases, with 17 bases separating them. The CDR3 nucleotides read TGTGCCAGCAGCGTAGGGCGAGGGGGTGATGGGGAGACCCAGTACTTC. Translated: CASSVGRGGDGETQYF.

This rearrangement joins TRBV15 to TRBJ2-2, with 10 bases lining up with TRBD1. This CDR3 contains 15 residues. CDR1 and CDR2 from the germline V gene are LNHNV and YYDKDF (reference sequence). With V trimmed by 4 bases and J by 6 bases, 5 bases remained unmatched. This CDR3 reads CATSTDRGLAGELFF. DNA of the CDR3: TGTGCCACCAGCACTGACAGGGGGCTAGCCGGGGAGCTGTTTTTT.

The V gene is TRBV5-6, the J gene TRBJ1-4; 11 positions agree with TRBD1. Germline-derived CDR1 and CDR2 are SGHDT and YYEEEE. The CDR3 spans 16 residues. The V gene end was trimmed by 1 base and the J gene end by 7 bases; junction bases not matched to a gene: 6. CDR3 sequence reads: CASSLQGQGASEKLFF. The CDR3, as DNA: TGTGCCAGCAGCTTGCAAGGACAGGGGGCGAGTGAAAAACTGTTTTTT.

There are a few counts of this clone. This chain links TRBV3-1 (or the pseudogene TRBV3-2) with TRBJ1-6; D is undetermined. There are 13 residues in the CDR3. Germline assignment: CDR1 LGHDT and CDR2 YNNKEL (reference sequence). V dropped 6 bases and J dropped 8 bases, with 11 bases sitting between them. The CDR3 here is CASSTVGDSPLHF. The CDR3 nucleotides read TGTGCCAGCAGTACAGTTGGCGATTCACCCCTCCACTTT.

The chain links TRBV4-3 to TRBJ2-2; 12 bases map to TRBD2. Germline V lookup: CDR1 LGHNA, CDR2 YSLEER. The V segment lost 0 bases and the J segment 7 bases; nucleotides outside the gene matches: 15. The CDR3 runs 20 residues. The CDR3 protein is CASSQDRIKRLAGVGGELFF. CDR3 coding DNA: TGCGCCAGCAGCCAAGATCGTATAAAGAGACTAGCGGGAGTTGGCGGGGAGCTGTTTTTT.

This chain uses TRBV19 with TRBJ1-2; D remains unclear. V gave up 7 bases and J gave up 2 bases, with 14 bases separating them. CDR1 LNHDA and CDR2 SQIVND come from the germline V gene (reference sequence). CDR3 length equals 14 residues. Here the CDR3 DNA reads TGTGCCAGTAAGCTGGACTCGCGGAACTATGGCTACACCTTC. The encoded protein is CASKLDSRNYGYTF.

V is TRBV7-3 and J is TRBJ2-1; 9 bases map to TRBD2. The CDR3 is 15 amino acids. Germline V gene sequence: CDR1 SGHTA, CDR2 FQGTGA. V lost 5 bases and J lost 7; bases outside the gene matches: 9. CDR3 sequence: CASSPRLAEGNEQFF. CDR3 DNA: TGTGCCAGCAGCCCAAGACTAGCGGAAGGGAATGAGCAGTTCTTC.

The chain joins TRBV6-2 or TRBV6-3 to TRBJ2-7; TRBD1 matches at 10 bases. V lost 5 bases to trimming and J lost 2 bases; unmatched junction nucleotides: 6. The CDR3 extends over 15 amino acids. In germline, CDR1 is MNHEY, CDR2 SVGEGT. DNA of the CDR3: TGTGCCAGCAGTCACGGCGGGACAGGGGCCTACGAGCAGTACTTC. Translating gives CASSHGGTGAYEQYF.

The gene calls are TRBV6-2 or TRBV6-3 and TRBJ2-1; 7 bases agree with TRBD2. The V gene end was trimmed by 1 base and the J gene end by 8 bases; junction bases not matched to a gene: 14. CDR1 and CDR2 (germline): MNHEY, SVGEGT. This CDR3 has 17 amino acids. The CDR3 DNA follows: TGTGCCAGCAGTTACTGGGGAGCGGGGTCCTTTATTGATGAGCAGTTCTTC. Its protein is CASSYWGAGSFIDEQFF.

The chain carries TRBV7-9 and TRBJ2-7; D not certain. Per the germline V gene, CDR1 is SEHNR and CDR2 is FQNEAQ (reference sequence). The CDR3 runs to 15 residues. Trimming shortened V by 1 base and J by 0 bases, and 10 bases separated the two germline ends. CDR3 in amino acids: CASSLGAISSYEQYF. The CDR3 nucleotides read TGTGCCAGCAGCTTAGGGGCAATTAGCTCCTACGAGCAGTACTTC.